The entry below describes one T cell receptor beta chain. The antigen is undetermined. Method: immunoSEQ multiplex PCR; TCRdb's copy keeps in-frame clones and lacks some. The table includes 54,000 or so clones, over 70% detected once. The length of the CDR3 is 18 residues. V was pared by 2 bases and J by 4 bases, with 21 bases between. Germline V CDR1 and CDR2: LNHDA, SQIVND (reference sequence). This entry belongs to a study of pediatric ulcerative colitis. Whole-study findings and limits: Compared with controls, ulcerative colitis showed greater blood-rectum clone sharing. Acute severe colitis showed lower rectal diversity from clonal expansions.

The chain has TRBV19 and TRBJ1-5, with D uncertain. Sequencing was done on a sample of blood. The receptor was derived from a boy between 5 and 17 years old who was a control in a study of pediatric ulcerative colitis. The CDR3 nucleotides are TGTGCCAGTAGTATATCCTTTTTGGGCAGAAGGGTAAATCAGCCCCAGCATTTT. It yields the protein CASSISFLGRRVNQPQHF.